The 17 T cell receptor beta chains reported below all come from one sample, sequenced in a study of cytomegalovirus exposure and HLA in healthy donors. This table comes from immunoSEQ multiplex PCR, and its TCRdb copy is limited to in-frame clones, with some not included. The sample lists 140,000 or so clones; over 80% were seen once. Sequencing was done on a sample of PBMCs. These receptors were taken from a man aged 18 to 35 in good health and CMV-seropositive.

The V and J genes are TRBV6-6 and TRBJ1-1, with no clear D. CDR3 length equals 13 residues. Trimming took 4 bases from V and 0 from J, leaving 6 bases between them. Germline CDR1 is MNHNY and CDR2 is SVGAGI (reference sequence). In DNA form, the CDR3 reads TGTGCCAGCAGTTCCGTTATGAACACTGAAGCTTTCTTT. Protein: CASSSVMNTEAFF.

The chain is built from TRBV4-2 and TRBJ2-1, with 12 nucleotides matching TRBD2. V lost 3 bases to trimming and J lost 0 bases; unmatched junction nucleotides: 12. The CDR3 contains 20 residues. The germline V gene has CDR1 LGHNA and CDR2 YNFKEQ. This CDR3 reads CASSQGTGLAGGSSYNEQFF. For the CDR3, the DNA is TGTGCCAGCAGCCAGGGGACGGGGCTAGCGGGAGGGAGCTCCTACAATGAGCAGTTCTTC.

V usage is TRBV6-6 and J usage is TRBJ1-5; TRBD1 agrees at 8 bases. Germline values: CDR1 MNHNY, CDR2 SVGAGI (reference sequence). Trimming removed 2 bases from V and 2 bases from J; junction bases left unmatched: 5. The CDR3 spans 16 residues. The CDR3 bases are TGTGCCAGCAGTTACGGGACAGGCATGGGCAATCAGCCCCAGCATTTT. Protein product: CASSYGTGMGNQPQHF.

V is TRBV27 and J is TRBJ2-7; possible D gene TRBD2, 5 bases. Trimming removed 6 bases at V and 4 bases at J, with 13 bases between. Germline V CDR1 and CDR2: MNHEY, SMNVEV (reference sequence). The CDR3 extends over 13 amino acids. CDR3: CASRGSVRYEQYF. The CDR3 DNA reads as TGTGCCAGCAGGGGGAGCGTACGTTACGAGCAGTACTTC.

The rearrangement uses TRBV6-5 and TRBJ2-7; possibly TRBD2 for D (5 bases). Germline-derived CDR1 and CDR2 are MNHEY and SVGAGI. The V end lost 8 bases, the J end lost 3 bases, and 11 bases lay between the germline ends. This CDR3 contains 12 residues. The CDR3 protein is CASGEKNYEQYF. The CDR3 DNA is TGTGCCAGCGGGGAGAAGAACTACGAGCAGTACTTC.

The chain is built from TRBV18 and TRBJ1-1; no reliable D call. Germline V gene sequence: CDR1 KGHSH, CDR2 LQKENI. The CDR3 has 15 residues. V was cut by 3 bases and J by 0 bases, with 11 bases left in between. The CDR3: CASSPDGILNTEAFF. The CDR3 nucleotides read TGTGCCAGCTCACCGGACGGGATCCTGAACACTGAAGCTTTCTTT. Using reference TRBV18 and TRBJ1-1 for the parts outside the CDR3, the full variable domain is NAGVMQNPRHLVRRRGQEARLRCSPMKGHSHVYWYRQLPEEGLKFMVYLQKENIIDESGMPKERFSAEFPKEGPSILRIQQVVRGDSAAYFCASSPDGILNTEAFFGQGTRLTVV.

The chain links TRBV9 to TRBJ2-7, with D possibly TRBD2 on 7 matching bases. The V end was cut by 4 bases, the J end by 1 base, with 15 bases between. This CDR3 is 15 amino acids long. Per germline, CDR1 SGDLS and CDR2 YYNGEE. DNA of the CDR3: TGTGCCAGCAGCAAGGGGGGGTTGATGTCCTACGAGCAGTACTTC. This codes for CASSKGGLMSYEQYF.

The J gene is TRBJ2-7, the V gene TRBV30; possible D gene TRBD1, 6 bases. V lost 6 bases and J 4 bases, leaving 13 bases between the germline ends. CDR3 length: 12 residues. Per germline, CDR1 GTSNPN and CDR2 SVGIG (reference sequence). The CDR3 sequence: CACSGEGYEQYF. The CDR3 region has the DNA TGTGCCTGTTCAGGGGAAGGGTACGAGCAGTACTTC.

CDR3: CASSPQGRNTEAFF. The CDR3 DNA reads as TGTGCCAGCAGTCCACAGGGTCGGAACACTGAAGCTTTCTTT. The gene calls are TRBV6-5 and TRBJ1-1; possibly TRBD1 for D (6 bases). This CDR3 spans 14 amino acids. Germline V gene sequence: CDR1 MNHEY, CDR2 SVGAGI. Trimming removed 5 bases from V and 1 base from J, with 11 bases in between.

The sample holds one count of this clone. The chain links TRBV4-2 to TRBJ1-3, with D perhaps TRBD1 (5 bases). Germline V lookup: CDR1 LGHNA, CDR2 YNFKEQ. The CDR3 is 17 amino acids. Trimming left V 4 bases short and J 6 bases short, with 22 bases between. The CDR3 nucleotides read TGTGCCAGCAGCCTCCTAGGGGAGGGTGCTGACCTAAACACCATATATTTT. Translating it yields CASSLLGEGADLNTIYF.

This clone was picked up a small number of times. The V and J genes are TRBV9 and TRBJ1-1, with 7 bases lining up with TRBD1. This CDR3 spans 13 amino acids. Germline-derived CDR1 and CDR2 are SGDLS and YYNGEE. Unmatched junction bases numbered 3, after V lost 3 bases and J lost 4 bases. Here the CDR3 reads CASSDRGGTEAFF. The CDR3 DNA follows: TGTGCCAGCAGCGACAGGGGAGGCACTGAAGCTTTCTTT.

The V and J genes are TRBV11-2 and TRBJ2-1; the match to TRBD1 covers 8 bases. With 3 bases clipped from V and 1 base from J, the junction kept 5 bases outside the gene matches. Germline V gives CDR1 SGHAT, CDR2 FQNNGV. CDR3 length equals 16 residues. CDR3 protein: CASSFEGTGSYNEQFF. In nucleotides, the CDR3 is TGTGCCAGCAGCTTTGAGGGGACAGGATCCTACAATGAGCAGTTCTTC. The entire variable domain, with the rest obtained from reference TRBV11-2 and TRBJ2-1, is as follows: EAGVAQSPRYKIIEKRQSVAFWCNPISGHATLYWYQQILGQGPKLLIQFQNNGVVDDSQLPKDRFSAERLKGVDSTLKIQPAKLEDSAVYLCASSFEGTGSYNEQFFGPGTRLTVL.

This clone was detected a few times. The gene calls are TRBV7-3 and TRBJ2-6; 9 bases line up with TRBD1. V shed 5 bases and J 9 bases; nucleotides not matched to a gene: 14. CDR1 and CDR2 from the germline V gene are SGHTA and FQGTGA. This CDR3 has 17 residues. The DNA of the CDR3 is TGTGCCAGCAGCCCCGGGACAGGGTATGGGGGAGGCAACGTCCTGACTTTC. This translates into CASSPGTGYGGGNVLTF.

This sequence joins TRBV19 and TRBJ1-5, with 7 bases matching TRBD1. The germline V gene has CDR1 LNHDA and CDR2 SQIVND (reference sequence). The J segment lost 4 bases and the V segment lost 4 bases, leaving 4 bases of the junction unmatched. This CDR3 spans 14 amino acids. The DNA of the CDR3 is TGTGCCAGTAGTACCTACAGGGGTAATCAGCCCCAGCATTTT. This encodes CASSTYRGNQPQHF.

This clone appeared a single time. The J gene is TRBJ1-1, the V gene TRBV4-1, with D possibly matching TRBD1 (6 bases). CDR1 MGHRA and CDR2 YSYEKL come from the germline V gene. This CDR3 has 16 residues. V was shortened by 1 base and J by 5 bases, with 17 bases between the two germline ends. CDR3 sequence reads: CASSQANRAGGTEAFF. In nucleotides, the CDR3 is TGCGCCAGCAGCCAAGCGAACAGGGCCGGCGGTACTGAAGCTTTCTTT.

The chain couples TRBV5-1 to TRBJ2-2; the match to TRBD2 covers 9 bases. From germline, CDR1 is SGHRS and CDR2 YFSETQ. This CDR3 spans 15 amino acids. V lost 4 bases to trimming and J lost 4 bases; unmatched junction nucleotides: 5. CDR3 amino acids: CASSQAGGGTGELFF. CDR3 DNA: TGCGCCAGCAGCCAAGCGGGAGGCGGCACCGGGGAGCTGTTTTTT.

The chain employs TRBV4-1 and TRBJ2-7; D remains unclear. Looked up from germline, CDR1 is MGHRA and CDR2 is YSYEKL. This CDR3 region has 15 residues. Trimming shortened V by 5 bases and J by 2 bases, and 16 bases separated the two germline ends. The CDR3 loop reads CASSSSTVAPYEQYF. CDR3 coding DNA: TGCGCCAGCAGCTCATCGACGGTAGCCCCCTACGAGCAGTACTTC.